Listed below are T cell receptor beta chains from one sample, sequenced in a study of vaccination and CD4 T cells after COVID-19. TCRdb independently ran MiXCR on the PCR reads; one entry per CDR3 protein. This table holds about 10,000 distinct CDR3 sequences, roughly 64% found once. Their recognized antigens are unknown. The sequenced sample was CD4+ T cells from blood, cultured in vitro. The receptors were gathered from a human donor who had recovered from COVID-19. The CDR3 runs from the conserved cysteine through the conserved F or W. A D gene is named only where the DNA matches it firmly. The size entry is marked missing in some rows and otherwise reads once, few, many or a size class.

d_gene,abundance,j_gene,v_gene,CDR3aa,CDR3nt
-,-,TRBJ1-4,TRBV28,CASSSGQGYREKLFF,TGTGCCTCCAGCTCCGGGCAGGGCTATCGAGAAAAACTGTTTTTT
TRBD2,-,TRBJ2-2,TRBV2,CASRRGEANTGELFF,TGTGCCAGCAGGCGGGGGGAGGCGAACACCGGGGAGCTGTTTTTT
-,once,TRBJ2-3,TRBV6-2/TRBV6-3,CASSDSALVDTQYF,TGTGCCAGTTCTGACAGTGCATTAGTGGATACGCAGTATTTT
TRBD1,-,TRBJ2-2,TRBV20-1,CSAPDRATNTGELFF,TGCAGTGCCCCGGACAGGGCCACCAACACCGGGGAGCTGTTTTTT
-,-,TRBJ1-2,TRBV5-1,CASSPGTIVYYGYTF,TGCGCCAGCAGCCCCGGGACAATAGTCTACTATGGCTACACCTTC
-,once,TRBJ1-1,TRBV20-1,CSAPRPLSEAFF,TGCAGTGCCCCGCGTCCCCTATCTGAAGCTTTCTTT
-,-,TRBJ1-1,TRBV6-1,CASRDHTEAFF,TGTGCCAGCAGGGACCACACTGAAGCTTTCTTT
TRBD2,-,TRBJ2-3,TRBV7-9,CASSEGLADTDTQYF,TGTGCCAGCAGCGAGGGACTAGCGGACACAGATACGCAGTATTTT
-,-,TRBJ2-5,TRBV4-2,CASSQDPGGAGGLWETQYF,TGTGCCAGCAGCCAAGATCCGGGAGGGGCAGGGGGCCTTTGGGAGACCCAGTACTTC
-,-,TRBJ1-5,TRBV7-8,CASSSGGGNQPQHF,TGTGCCAGCAGCTCGGGAGGGGGCAATCAGCCCCAGCATTTT
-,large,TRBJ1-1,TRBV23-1,CASAPEAFF,TGCGCCAGCGCCCCTGAAGCTTTCTTT
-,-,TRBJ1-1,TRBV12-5,CASAVHTTEAFF,TGTGCTAGTGCTGTACACACCACTGAAGCTTTCTTT
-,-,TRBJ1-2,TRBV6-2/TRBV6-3,CASSLGRNYGYTF,TGTGCCAGCAGTTTGGGACGTAACTATGGCTACACCTTC
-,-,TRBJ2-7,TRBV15,CATSRASPTYEQYF,TGTGCCACCAGCAGAGCCTCCCCGACCTACGAGCAGTACTTC
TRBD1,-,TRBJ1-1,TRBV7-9,CASSPGQDSPEAFF,TGTGCCAGCAGCCCCGGACAGGATAGTCCTGAAGCTTTCTTT
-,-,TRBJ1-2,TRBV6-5,CASSYVQAHYGYTF,TGTGCCAGCAGTTACGTACAGGCTCACTATGGCTACACCTTC
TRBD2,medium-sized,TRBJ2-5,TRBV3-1,CASSQATSSETQYF,TGTGCCAGCAGCCAAGCGACTAGCTCGGAGACCCAGTACTTC
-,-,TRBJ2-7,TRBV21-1,CASSPPVGGVEYF,TGTGCCAGCAGTCCTCCCGTGGGAGGGGTTGAGTACTTC
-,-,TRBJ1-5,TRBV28,CASSSPLHSNQPQHF,TGTGCCAGCTCCTCTCCTCTCCATAGCAATCAGCCCCAGCATTTT
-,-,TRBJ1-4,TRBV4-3,CASSQDLLGQGQAEKLFF,TGCGCCAGCAGCCAAGATCTGTTGGGGCAGGGGCAAGCTGAAAAACTGTTTTTT
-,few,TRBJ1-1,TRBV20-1,CSARGYSGTEAFF,TGCAGTGCTAGAGGGTATTCGGGCACTGAAGCTTTCTTT
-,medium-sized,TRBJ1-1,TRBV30,CAWSVTMNTEAFF,TGTGCCTGGAGTGTGACGATGAACACTGAAGCTTTCTTT